This TCR beta chain was retrieved from a study of cytomegalovirus exposure and HLA in healthy donors. The study, taken as a whole, reports: Most TCRs appeared rarely, but some public TCRs recurred in many donors. Per a later analysis, 15,000 to 20,000 TCR beta sequences showed association with HLA alleles at 0.05 false discovery rate. Researchers reported that a few CMV-associated chains were confirmed in vitro as CMV antigen-specific.

V shed 7 bases and J shed 4 bases, with 21 bases lying between them. CDR1 and CDR2 from the germline V gene are SGHRS and YFSETQ. The CDR3 spans 16 residues. In the case of this clone: The antigen remains undetermined.

The PCR ran on 60 Vbeta and 13 Jbeta primers. The authors' processing: About 80 million unique TCR beta chains, roughly 11 million of them shared, were counted by a later analysis. Only in-frame clones appear in the TCRdb table, and some are missing; sequencing was by immunoSEQ multiplex PCR. That table gives V, J and clone size, and the DNA gave D and trimming. The repertoire consists of 130,000 to 150,000 clones, with roughly 85% occurring once and the leading ten covering 1.5% to 2%. Sequencing was carried out using PBMCs. This TCR derives from a woman in her twenties or thirties in good health and CMV-seronegative. The gene calls are TRBV5-1 and TRBJ2-1; tentatively, D is TRBD2 (7 bases). For the CDR3, the DNA is TGCGCCAGCTCTAGTCGGGGGGCTATGGAGTACAATGAGCAGTTCTTC. This encodes CASSSRGAMEYNEQFF. Full variable domain (remainder filled in from reference TRBV5-1 and TRBJ2-1): KAGVTQTPRYLIKTRGQQVTLSCSPISGHRSVSWYQQTPGQGLQFLFEYFSETQRNKGNFPGRFSGRQFSNSRSEMNVSTLELGDSALYLCASSSRGAMEYNEQFFGPGTRLTVL.